One sample yielded the 5 T cell receptor beta chains listed below, sequenced in a study of T cell responses to AZD1222 COVID-19 vaccine. Produced via immunoSEQ multiplex PCR; TCRdb's table is partial and in-frame only. Here the sample spans just under 150,000 clones, 86% being singletons. This sample comprised peripheral blood, obtained 28 days after the second AZD1222 dose. These receptors were taken from an adult who received the AZD1222 COVID-19 vaccine.

This clone was observed a few times. CDR3 sequence (DNA): TGTGCCAGCAGTGGGACACAGTATGGCTACACCTTC. Protein sequence: CASSGTQYGYTF. The V gene is TRBV28, the J gene TRBJ1-2; possibly TRBD1 for D (6 bases). With 5 bases removed from V and 5 bases from J, the gap between germline ends came to 9 bases. This CDR3 region has 12 residues. CDR1 and CDR2 (germline): MDHEN, SYDVKM.

The chain links TRBV15 to TRBJ2-5; no firm D call. Germline V gene lookup returns CDR1 LNHNV and CDR2 YYDKDF (reference sequence). Between the trimmed V and J ends, which lost 1 base and 5 bases, there was a span of 11 bases. The length of the CDR3 is 14 residues. The CDR3 DNA follows: TGTGCCACCAGCAGAGTTTCATTTTTCGAGACCCAGTACTTC. It encodes CATSRVSFFETQYF.

The V and J genes are TRBV5-1 and TRBJ2-5; D unclear. In germline, CDR1 is SGHRS, CDR2 YFSETQ. Trimming left V 4 bases short and J 5 bases short, with 12 bases between. CDR3 length: 13 amino acids. The CDR3 bases are TGCGCCAGCAGCGTTGGCGGCCGTGAGACCCAGTACTTC. Protein: CASSVGGRETQYF.

The CDR3 loop reads CATSRDFKGPYNEQFF. Here the CDR3 DNA reads TGTGCCACCAGCAGAGATTTTAAGGGCCCCTACAATGAGCAGTTCTTC. The chain couples TRBV15 to TRBJ2-1; D remains ambiguous. The V and J ends lost 0 bases and 2 bases respectively, with 11 bases between them. This CDR3 is 16 amino acids long. Germline V gene lookup returns CDR1 LNHNV and CDR2 YYDKDF (reference sequence).

This chain connects TRBV5-1 to TRBJ2-2, with D perhaps matching TRBD2 (6 bases). Trimming left V 0 bases short and J 4 bases short, with 7 bases between. The CDR3 is 14 amino acids. CDR1 and CDR2 (germline): SGHRS, YFSETQ. The DNA for the CDR3 is TGCGCCAGCAGCTTGGTGCGGGGCACCGGGGAGCTGTTTTTT. This gives the protein CASSLVRGTGELFF.